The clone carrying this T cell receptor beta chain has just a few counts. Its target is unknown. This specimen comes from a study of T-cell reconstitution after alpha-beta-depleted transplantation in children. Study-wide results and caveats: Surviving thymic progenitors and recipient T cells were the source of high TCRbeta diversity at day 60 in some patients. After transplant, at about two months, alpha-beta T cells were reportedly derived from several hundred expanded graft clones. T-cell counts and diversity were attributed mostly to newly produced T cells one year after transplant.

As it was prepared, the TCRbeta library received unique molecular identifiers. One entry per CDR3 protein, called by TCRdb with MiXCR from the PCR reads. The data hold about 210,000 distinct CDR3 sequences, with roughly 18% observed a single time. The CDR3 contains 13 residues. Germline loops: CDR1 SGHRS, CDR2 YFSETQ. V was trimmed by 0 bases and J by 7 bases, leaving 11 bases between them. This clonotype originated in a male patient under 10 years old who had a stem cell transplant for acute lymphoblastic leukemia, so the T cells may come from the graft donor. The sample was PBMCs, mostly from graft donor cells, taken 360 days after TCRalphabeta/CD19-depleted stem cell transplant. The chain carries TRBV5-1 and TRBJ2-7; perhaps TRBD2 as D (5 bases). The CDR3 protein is CASSLGGGGEQYF. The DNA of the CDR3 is TGCGCCAGCAGCTTGGGAGGAGGCGGGGAGCAGTACTTC.